The sequence of this T cell receptor beta chain was determined in a study of T cell changes during pregnancy in multiple sclerosis. Trimming took off 4 bases at V and 3 bases at J, with 24 bases between the two ends. Per germline, CDR1 SGHNT and CDR2 YYREEE (reference sequence). The CDR3 runs 18 residues. The assay was immunoSEQ multiplex PCR, and TCRdb's table has in-frame clones only and misses some. The sample contains approximately 110,000 clones, 80% to 95% of which appear only once. The V call is TRBV5-4, the J call TRBJ2-3, with a possible D match to TRBD2 (6 bases). The source is a female donor with multiple sclerosis, enrolled in a pregnancy study. The sample was peripheral blood, taken after pregnancy. The CDR3 coding sequence is TGTGCCAGCAGCGGAACCTTACCACAGGAGGGGAGTACAGATACGCAGTATTTT. It is translated as CASSGTLPQEGSTDTQYF.